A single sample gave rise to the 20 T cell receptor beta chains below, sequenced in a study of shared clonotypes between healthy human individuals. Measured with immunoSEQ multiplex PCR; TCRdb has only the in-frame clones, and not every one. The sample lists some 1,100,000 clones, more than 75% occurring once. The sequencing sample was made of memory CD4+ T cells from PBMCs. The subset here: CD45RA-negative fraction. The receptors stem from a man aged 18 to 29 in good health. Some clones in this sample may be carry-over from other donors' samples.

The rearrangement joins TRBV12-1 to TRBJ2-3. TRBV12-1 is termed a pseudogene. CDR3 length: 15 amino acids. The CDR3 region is CASRFATTRTDTQYF. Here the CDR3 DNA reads TGTGCCAGCAGATTCGCGACCACCCGCACAGATACGCAGTATTTT.

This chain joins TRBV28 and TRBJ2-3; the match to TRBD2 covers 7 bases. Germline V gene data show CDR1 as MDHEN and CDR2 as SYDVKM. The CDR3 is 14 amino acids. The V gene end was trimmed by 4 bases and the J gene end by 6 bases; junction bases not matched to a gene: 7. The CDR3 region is CASSSGGSIDTQYF. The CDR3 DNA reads TGTGCCAGCAGTTCGGGCGGGAGTATCGATACGCAGTATTTT.

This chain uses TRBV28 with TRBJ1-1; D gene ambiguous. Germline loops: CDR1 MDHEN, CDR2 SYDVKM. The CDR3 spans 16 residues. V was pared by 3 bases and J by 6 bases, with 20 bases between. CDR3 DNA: TGTGCCAGCAGTTTCGCCGGCAGGTTTGGGCTGGCTGAAGCTTTCTTT. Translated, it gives CASSFAGRFGLAEAFF.

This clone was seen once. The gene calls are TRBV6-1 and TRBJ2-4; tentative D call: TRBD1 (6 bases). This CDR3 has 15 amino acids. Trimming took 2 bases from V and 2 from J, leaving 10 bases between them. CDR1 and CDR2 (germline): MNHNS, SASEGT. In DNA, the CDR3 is TGTGCCAGCAGTGAATTGGGGACACCCAAAAACATTCAGTACTTC. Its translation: CASSELGTPKNIQYF.

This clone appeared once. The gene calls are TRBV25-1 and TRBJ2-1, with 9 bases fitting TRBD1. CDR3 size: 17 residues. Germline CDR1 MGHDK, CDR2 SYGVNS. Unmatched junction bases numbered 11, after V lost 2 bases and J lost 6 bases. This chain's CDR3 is CASSERPGQGFGNEQFF. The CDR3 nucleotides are TGTGCCAGCAGTGAAAGACCGGGACAGGGCTTTGGCAATGAGCAGTTCTTC.

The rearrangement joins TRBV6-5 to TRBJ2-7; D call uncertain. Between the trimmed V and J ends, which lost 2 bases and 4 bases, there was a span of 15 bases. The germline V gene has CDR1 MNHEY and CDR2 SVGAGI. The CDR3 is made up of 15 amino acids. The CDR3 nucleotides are TGTGCCAGCAGTTACCCCTCGGGCCCCTCTTACGAGCAGTACTTC. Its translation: CASSYPSGPSYEQYF.

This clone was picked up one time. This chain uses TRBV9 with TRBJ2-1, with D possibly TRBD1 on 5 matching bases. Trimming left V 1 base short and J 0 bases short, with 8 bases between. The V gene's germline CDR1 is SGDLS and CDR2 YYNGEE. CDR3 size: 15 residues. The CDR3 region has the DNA TGTGCCAGCAGCGTACAGGGTATCTCCTACAATGAGCAGTTCTTC. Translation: CASSVQGISYNEQFF. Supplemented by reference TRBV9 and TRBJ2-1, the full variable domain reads DSGVTQTPKHLITATGQRVTLRCSPRSGDLSVYWYQQSLDQGLQFLIQYYNGEERAKGNILERFSAQQFPDLHSELNLSSLELGDSALYFCASSVQGISYNEQFFGPGTRLTVL.

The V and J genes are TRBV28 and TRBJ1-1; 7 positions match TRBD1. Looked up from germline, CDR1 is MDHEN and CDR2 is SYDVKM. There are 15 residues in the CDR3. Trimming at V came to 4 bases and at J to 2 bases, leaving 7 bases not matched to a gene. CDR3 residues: CASSSPGTANTEAFF. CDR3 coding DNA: TGTGCCAGCAGTTCTCCCGGGACAGCCAACACTGAAGCTTTCTTT. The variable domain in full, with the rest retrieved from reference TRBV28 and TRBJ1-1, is DVKVTQSSRYLVKRTGEKVFLECVQDMDHENMFWYRQDPGLGLRLIYFSYDVKMKEKGDIPEGYSVSREKKERFSLILESASTNQTSMYLCASSSPGTANTEAFFGQGTRLTVV.

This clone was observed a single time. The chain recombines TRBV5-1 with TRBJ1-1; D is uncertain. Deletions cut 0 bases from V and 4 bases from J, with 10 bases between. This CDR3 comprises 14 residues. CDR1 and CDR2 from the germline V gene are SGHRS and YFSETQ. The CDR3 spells CASSLVAGPTEAFF. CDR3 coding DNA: TGCGCCAGCAGCTTGGTAGCGGGTCCCACTGAAGCTTTCTTT.

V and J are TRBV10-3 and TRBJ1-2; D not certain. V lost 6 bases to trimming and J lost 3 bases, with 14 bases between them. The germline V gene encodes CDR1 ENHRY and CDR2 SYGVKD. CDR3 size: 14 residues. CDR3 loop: CAISDPGRHYGYTF. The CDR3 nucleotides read TGTGCCATCAGCGATCCGGGCAGACACTATGGCTACACCTTC.

Here the CDR3 DNA reads TGTGCCATCAGTGAGTCGCGGGGTCGGGCAGAGACCCAGTACTTC. Its protein product is CAISESRGRAETQYF. V is TRBV10-3 and J is TRBJ2-5, with TRBD2 as a possible D gene (6 bases). CDR1 and CDR2 (germline): ENHRY, SYGVKD. The CDR3 spans 15 residues. The germline V and J ends were trimmed by 0 bases and 4 bases, with 12 bases remaining between them.

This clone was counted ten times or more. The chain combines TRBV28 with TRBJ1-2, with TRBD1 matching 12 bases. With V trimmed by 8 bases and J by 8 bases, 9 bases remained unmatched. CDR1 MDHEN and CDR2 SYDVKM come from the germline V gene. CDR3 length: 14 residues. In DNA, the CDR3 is TGTGCCAGCTACGGGACAGGGGGCGGTAGGGGCTACACCTTC. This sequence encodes CASYGTGGGRGYTF.

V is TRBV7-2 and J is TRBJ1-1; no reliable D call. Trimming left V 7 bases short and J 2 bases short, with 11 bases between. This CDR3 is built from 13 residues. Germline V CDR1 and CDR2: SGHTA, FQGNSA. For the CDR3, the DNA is TGTGCCAGCATCACCCGGGCAAACACTGAAGCTTTCTTT. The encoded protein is CASITRANTEAFF.

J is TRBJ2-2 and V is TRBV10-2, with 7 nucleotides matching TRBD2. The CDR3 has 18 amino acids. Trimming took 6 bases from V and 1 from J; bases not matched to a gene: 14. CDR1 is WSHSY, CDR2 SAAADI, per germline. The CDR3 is CASRPSRVGGGNTGELFF. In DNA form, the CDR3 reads TGCGCCAGCAGGCCCTCAAGGGTGGGCGGGGGGAACACCGGGGAGCTGTTTTTT.

CDR3 residues: CASSLHETSGYYNEQFF. The DNA for the CDR3 is TGTGCCAGCAGCTTGCACGAGACTAGCGGATATTACAATGAGCAGTTCTTC. The V call is TRBV7-9, the J call TRBJ2-1; 9 bases agree with TRBD2. The CDR3 spans 17 residues. The germline V gene has CDR1 SEHNR and CDR2 FQNEAQ (reference sequence). The J segment lost 4 bases and the V segment lost 3 bases, leaving 10 bases of the junction unmatched. The complete variable domain, with remaining parts taken from reference TRBV7-9 and TRBJ2-1, reads DTGVSQNPRHKITKRGQNVTFRCDPISEHNRLYWYRQTLGQGPEFLTYFQNEAQLEKSRLLSDRFSAERPKGSFSTLEIQRTEQGDSAMYLCASSLHETSGYYNEQFFGPGTRLTVL.

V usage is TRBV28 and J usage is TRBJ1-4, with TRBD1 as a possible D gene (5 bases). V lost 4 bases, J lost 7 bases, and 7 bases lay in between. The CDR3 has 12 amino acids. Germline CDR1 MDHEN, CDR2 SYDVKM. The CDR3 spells CASSSGREKLFF. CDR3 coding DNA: TGTGCCAGCAGTTCAGGGCGTGAAAAACTGTTTTTT.

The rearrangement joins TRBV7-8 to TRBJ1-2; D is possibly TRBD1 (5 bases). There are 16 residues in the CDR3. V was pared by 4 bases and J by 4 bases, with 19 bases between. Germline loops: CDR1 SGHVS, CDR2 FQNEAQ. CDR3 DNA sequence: TGTGCCAGCAGCTCTGGTGGGGCTCGAGGGACCTATGGCTACACCTTC. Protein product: CASSSGGARGTYGYTF.

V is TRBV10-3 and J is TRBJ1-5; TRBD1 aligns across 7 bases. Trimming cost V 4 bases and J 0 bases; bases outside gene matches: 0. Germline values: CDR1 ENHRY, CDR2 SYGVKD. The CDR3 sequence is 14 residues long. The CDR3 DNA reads TGTGCCATCAGTGGGACAGGTAGCAATCAGCCCCAGCATTTT. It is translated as CAISGTGSNQPQHF.

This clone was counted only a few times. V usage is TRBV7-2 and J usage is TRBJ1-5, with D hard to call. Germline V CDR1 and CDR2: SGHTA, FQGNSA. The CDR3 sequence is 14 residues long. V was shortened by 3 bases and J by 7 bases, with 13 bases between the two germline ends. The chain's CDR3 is CASSLYVSWQPQHF. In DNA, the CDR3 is TGTGCCAGCAGCTTGTATGTGTCTTGGCAGCCCCAGCATTTT.

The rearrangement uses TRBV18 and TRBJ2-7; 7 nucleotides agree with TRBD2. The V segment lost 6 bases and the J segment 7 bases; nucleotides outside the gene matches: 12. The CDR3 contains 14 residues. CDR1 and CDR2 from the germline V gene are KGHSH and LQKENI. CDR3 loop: CASSRLSGKVEQYF. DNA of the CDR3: TGTGCCAGCTCCCGCTTGAGCGGGAAGGTTGAGCAGTACTTC.